This paragraph covers one TCR beta chain sequence. Its specific antigen is unknown. No base quality information exists; no much larger clone differs at one position. The sample originates from a study of PD-1 blockade in classical Hodgkin lymphoma (dated by TCRdb to the early 2020s). Describing the broader study: Nivolumab dosing was 3 mg/kg intravenously every 2 weeks, continuing until either disease progression or unacceptable toxicity. The study used TCR beta sequencing and CyTOF to define a peripheral blood immune signature of response to PD-1 blockade in classical Hodgkin lymphoma.

The germline V gene encodes CDR1 SGHVS and CDR2 FQNEAQ. The CDR3 goes from the cysteine to the phenylalanine over 18 residues. The read is trimmed to its CDR3 DNA, 54 bases read in frame from base 1. Germline trimming: 2 bases from V, 1 base from J; junction bases outside gene matches: 9. Genomic DNA was isolated using the Qiagen DNeasy kit from unsorted PBMCs as well as from negatively selected CD4+ and CD8+ fractions. Amplification of TCR beta CDR3 regions was done by immunoSEQ multiplex PCR with primers that anneal to V and J segments. A synthetic immune receptor repertoire was used to minimize amplification bias, and any residual bias was removed computationally once sequencing was done. The study's own analysis went as follows. Repertoire diversity was quantified as the Shannon entropy index using custom Python scripts. Unsorted, CD4+ and CD8+ repertoires were examined separately, except in combined analyses, for which CD4+ and CD8+ sequences were merged in silico. Clonal expansion was defined as a frequency increase of at least 2-fold after treatment compared with C1D1, and clones undetected at baseline were assigned a pseudocount of 0.5. Clones with 0 or 1 copy at C1D1 were classified as singleton clones, and clones with 2 or more copies were classified as non-singleton clones. Clones expanded in unsorted samples were annotated as CD4+, CD8+ or unknown by matching protein sequences in sorted samples from the same patient. Diversity changes from C1D1 to C4D1 were tested in paired samples using Wilcoxon tests. What TCRdb holds here is the immuneACCESS table cut down to in-frame rearrangements. Part of the clones is not present; checked against another copy, under half of the missing clones reflect an unresolved V gene, and the others are unexplained. D and trimming were read from the DNA, whereas the V and J calls and clone size are those reported in that table. This sample has over 85,000 clones in its table, and 90% of those were observed once. Of the sample, around 3% is held by the ten largest clones.

Taken with the paper, the label for time point translates to: cycle 4 day 1 (C4D1), after less than seven weeks of nivolumab. All trial patients had relapsed after autologous stem cell transplantation, with cohorts A, B and C differing in prior brentuximab vedotin exposure. The trial cohort was composed of around 60 patients with relapsed/refractory classical Hodgkin lymphoma, for whom complete response, partial response or progressive disease was recorded as best overall response. Single-agent nivolumab was administered to trial patients in the multi-cohort phase II CheckMate 205 trial. An independent review committee assessed best overall response by applying the 2007 International Working Group response criteria. Trial PBMCs were collected just before the start of nivolumab (C1D1) and during therapy at cycle 2 day 1 and cycle 4 day 1. Peripheral blood was collected in 8 mL Vacutainer Cell Preparation Tubes, from which PBMCs were isolated by centrifugation and then cryopreserved.

Broader findings and caveats from the paper: A significant rise by C4D1 was seen in CD4+ but not CD8+ TCR diversity (p=0.0027 vs p=0.16), with the rise being most apparent in complete responders (p=0.02). Baseline TCR diversity was reported to be lower in newly diagnosed patients than in healthy donors and to be lower still in relapsed/refractory patients. Trial patients with a complete response had baseline diversity similar to that of newly diagnosed patients, while partial responders and progressors had significantly lower diversity. Lower diversity was seen in patients whose nivolumab began less than 1 year after ASCT, and these patients were left out of later analyses so that immune reconstitution would not confound the results. Only a single clinical trial cohort was studied, and what caused the repertoire differences, possibly disease activity or prior therapy, remained undefined.

This specimen consisted of peripheral blood mononuclear cells (PBMCs), obtained before the fourth cycle of nivolumab. The receptor chain draws on TRBV7-8 and TRBJ2-2, with 8 bases in between that match TRBD1. The sequence derives from a human donor with classical Hodgkin lymphoma. CDR3 region: CASSLRSRGQGNTGELFF. The nucleotide sequence is TGTGCCAGCAGCTTAAGGTCTCGTGGACAGGGGAACACCGGGGAGCTGTTTTTT.